Listed below are T cell receptor beta chains from one sample, sequenced in a study of shared clonotypes between healthy human individuals. Method: immunoSEQ multiplex PCR; TCRdb's copy keeps in-frame clones and lacks some. The table records around 2,000,000 clones, 85% to 95% of them present only once. Input material: naive CD4+ T cells sorted from blood. The receptor source for this set is a man aged 18 to 30 in good health. The CDR3 runs from the conserved cysteine through the conserved F or W. Fields, in order: J gene, V gene, D gene, clone size, CDR3 protein, CDR3 DNA. D genes are given only for firm matches. Clone sizes are given selectively: once, few, many, or a class where the clone is expanded.

j_call: TRBJ1-5
v_call: TRBV6-6
d_call: .
clone_size: .
cdr3_aa: CASSLTESNQPQHF
cdr3_nt: TGTGCCAGCAGTTTGACTGAAAGCAATCAGCCCCAGCATTTT

j_call: TRBJ2-3
v_call: TRBV4-3
d_call: TRBD2
clone_size: .
cdr3_aa: CASSQGGVAGADTQYF
cdr3_nt: TGCGCCAGCAGCCAAGGCGGGGTAGCGGGAGCAGATACGCAGTATTTT

j_call: TRBJ1-5
v_call: TRBV18
d_call: .
clone_size: .
cdr3_aa: CASSPTNGQGNQPQHF
cdr3_nt: TGTGCCAGCTCACCGACCAATGGACAAGGCAATCAGCCCCAGCATTTT

j_call: TRBJ2-7
v_call: TRBV7-8
d_call: .
clone_size: .
cdr3_aa: CASTPGQGIYEQYF
cdr3_nt: TGTGCCAGCACCCCCGGCCAGGGGATCTACGAGCAGTACTTC

j_call: TRBJ1-2
v_call: TRBV4-1
d_call: TRBD1
clone_size: .
cdr3_aa: CASSHTAGQGYYGYTF
cdr3_nt: TGCGCCAGCAGCCACACCGCGGGACAGGGGTACTATGGCTACACCTTC

j_call: TRBJ1-2
v_call: TRBV4-1
d_call: .
clone_size: .
cdr3_aa: CASKQIYSTNYGYTF
cdr3_nt: TGCGCCAGCAAGCAGATCTATTCGACTAACTATGGCTACACCTTC

j_call: TRBJ1-2
v_call: TRBV11-2
d_call: .
clone_size: once
cdr3_aa: CARWMGALRYGYTF
cdr3_nt: TGTGCCAGATGGATGGGGGCCTTAAGATATGGCTACACCTTC

j_call: TRBJ1-2
v_call: TRBV7-8
d_call: .
clone_size: .
cdr3_aa: CASSPRGGGIYGYTF
cdr3_nt: TGTGCCAGCAGCCCTCGCGGTGGGGGAATCTATGGCTACACCTTC

j_call: TRBJ2-7
v_call: TRBV11-2
d_call: .
clone_size: .
cdr3_aa: CASSSRVSASREQYF
cdr3_nt: TGTGCCAGCAGCTCACGGGTCTCTGCGTCCCGCGAGCAGTACTTC

j_call: TRBJ1-5
v_call: TRBV2
d_call: .
clone_size: .
cdr3_aa: CASSLHRVSGGNQPQHF
cdr3_nt: TGTGCCAGCAGCCTTCACAGGGTCTCTGGGGGCAATCAGCCCCAGCATTTT

j_call: TRBJ1-5
v_call: TRBV30
d_call: .
clone_size: .
cdr3_aa: CAWSVLGGQPQHF
cdr3_nt: TGTGCCTGGAGTGTTCTGGGCGGTCAGCCCCAGCATTTT

j_call: TRBJ2-1
v_call: TRBV19
d_call: .
clone_size: .
cdr3_aa: CASRSYNEQFF
cdr3_nt: TGTGCCAGTAGAAGCTACAATGAGCAGTTCTTC

j_call: TRBJ2-1
v_call: TRBV29-1
d_call: .
clone_size: .
cdr3_aa: CSVDAGRYNEQFF
cdr3_nt: TGCAGCGTTGACGCCGGCAGGTACAATGAGCAGTTCTTC

j_call: TRBJ2-5
v_call: TRBV7-6
d_call: .
clone_size: once
cdr3_aa: CASSRVRGETQYF
cdr3_nt: TGTGCCAGCAGCCGGGTTAGGGGTGAGACCCAGTACTTC

j_call: TRBJ1-2
v_call: TRBV4-1
d_call: .
clone_size: .
cdr3_aa: CASSQVMGDYTF
cdr3_nt: TGCGCCAGCAGCCAAGTTATGGGGGACTACACCTTC

j_call: TRBJ2-7
v_call: TRBV28
d_call: .
clone_size: .
cdr3_aa: CASRGGVPFEQYF
cdr3_nt: TGTGCCAGCAGGGGGGGAGTACCTTTCGAGCAGTACTTC

j_call: TRBJ1-2
v_call: TRBV16
d_call: .
clone_size: once
cdr3_aa: CASSQQGSGGYTF
cdr3_nt: TGTGCCAGCAGCCAACAGGGGTCGGGTGGCTACACCTTC

j_call: TRBJ1-1
v_call: TRBV5-1
d_call: .
clone_size: .
cdr3_aa: CASSHTRVSTTEAFF
cdr3_nt: TGCGCCAGCAGCCATACCCGGGTGTCCACCACTGAAGCTTTCTTT

j_call: TRBJ1-1
v_call: TRBV11-2
d_call: .
clone_size: .
cdr3_aa: CASSFWGNTEAFF
cdr3_nt: TGTGCCAGCAGCTTTTGGGGCAACACTGAAGCTTTCTTT

j_call: TRBJ2-3
v_call: TRBV7-2
d_call: TRBD2
clone_size: .
cdr3_aa: CASSLRRLAGITDTQYF
cdr3_nt: TGTGCCAGCAGCTTACGGCGACTAGCGGGGATCACAGATACGCAGTATTTT

j_call: TRBJ2-7
v_call: TRBV10-1
d_call: TRBD1
clone_size: .
cdr3_aa: CASSVGRGTYEQYF
cdr3_nt: TGCGCCAGCAGTGTGGGCAGGGGGACATACGAGCAGTACTTC

j_call: TRBJ1-2
v_call: TRBV10-3
d_call: .
clone_size: .
cdr3_aa: CAISESGDGYTF
cdr3_nt: TGTGCCATCAGTGAGTCGGGGGATGGCTACACCTTC

j_call: TRBJ2-1
v_call: TRBV9
d_call: TRBD1
clone_size: once
cdr3_aa: CASSLTGGNEQFF
cdr3_nt: TGTGCCAGCAGCTTGACAGGGGGCAATGAGCAGTTCTTC

j_call: TRBJ2-2
v_call: TRBV6-6
d_call: .
clone_size: .
cdr3_aa: CASSATDSFTGELFF
cdr3_nt: TGTGCCAGCAGTGCCACCGACAGTTTCACCGGGGAGCTGTTTTTT

j_call: TRBJ2-7
v_call: TRBV5-1
d_call: .
clone_size: .
cdr3_aa: CASSLAGVAWDEQYF
cdr3_nt: TGCGCCAGCAGCCTGGCAGGGGTAGCTTGGGACGAGCAGTACTTC

j_call: TRBJ2-3
v_call: TRBV5-4
d_call: TRBD2
clone_size: .
cdr3_aa: CASSRTSGSTDTQYF
cdr3_nt: TGTGCCAGCAGCCGGACTAGCGGTAGCACAGATACGCAGTATTTT

j_call: TRBJ2-7
v_call: TRBV7-2
d_call: .
clone_size: .
cdr3_aa: CASSFGVSYEQYF
cdr3_nt: TGTGCCAGCAGCTTCGGAGTTTCCTACGAGCAGTACTTC

j_call: TRBJ1-2
v_call: TRBV6-5
d_call: .
clone_size: .
cdr3_aa: CASKIGGWDYGYTF
cdr3_nt: TGTGCCAGCAAAATCGGGGGCTGGGACTATGGCTACACCTTC

j_call: TRBJ2-7
v_call: TRBV27
d_call: .
clone_size: .
cdr3_aa: CASSPRAGYEQYF
cdr3_nt: TGTGCCAGCAGTCCTAGGGCGGGCTACGAGCAGTACTTC

j_call: TRBJ2-7
v_call: TRBV19
d_call: .
clone_size: .
cdr3_aa: CASATDRLPYEQYF
cdr3_nt: TGTGCCAGTGCAACTGACCGACTCCCCTACGAGCAGTACTTC

j_call: TRBJ2-2
v_call: TRBV5-6
d_call: .
clone_size: .
cdr3_aa: CASSGSGYTGELFF
cdr3_nt: TGTGCCAGCAGCGGGTCCGGGTACACCGGGGAGCTGTTTTTT

j_call: TRBJ1-3
v_call: TRBV25-1
d_call: .
clone_size: .
cdr3_aa: CASSDRNTIYF
cdr3_nt: TGTGCCAGCAGTGATAGAAACACCATATATTTT

j_call: TRBJ2-2
v_call: TRBV19
d_call: .
clone_size: .
cdr3_aa: CASSIEGVVTGELFF
cdr3_nt: TGTGCCAGTAGTATAGAGGGGGTCGTCACCGGGGAGCTGTTTTTT

j_call: TRBJ2-3
v_call: TRBV28
d_call: .
clone_size: .
cdr3_aa: CASSLWVTDTQYF
cdr3_nt: TGTGCCAGCAGTTTATGGGTCACAGATACGCAGTATTTT

j_call: TRBJ2-7
v_call: TRBV14
d_call: TRBD2
clone_size: .
cdr3_aa: CASRTTSGRVQYF
cdr3_nt: TGTGCCAGCAGAACGACTAGCGGGAGGGTTCAGTACTTC

j_call: TRBJ1-4
v_call: TRBV6-1
d_call: .
clone_size: .
cdr3_aa: CASSDPVGNEKLFF
cdr3_nt: TGTGCCAGCAGTGACCCGGTTGGTAATGAAAAACTGTTTTTT

j_call: TRBJ2-2
v_call: TRBV4-3
d_call: .
clone_size: .
cdr3_aa: CASSQQGRNTGELFF
cdr3_nt: TGCGCCAGCAGCCAACAGGGCAGGAACACCGGGGAGCTGTTTTTT

j_call: TRBJ1-2
v_call: TRBV6-1
d_call: .
clone_size: .
cdr3_aa: CASSEWAVYGYTF
cdr3_nt: TGTGCCAGCAGTGAATGGGCGGTGTATGGCTACACCTTC

j_call: TRBJ1-1
v_call: TRBV7-8
d_call: .
clone_size: .
cdr3_aa: CASSWETPNTEAFF
cdr3_nt: TGTGCCAGCAGCTGGGAGACACCGAACACTGAAGCTTTCTTT

j_call: TRBJ2-4
v_call: TRBV11-2
d_call: .
clone_size: .
cdr3_aa: CASSSQGRAKNIQYF
cdr3_nt: TGTGCCAGCAGCTCCCAGGGGAGAGCCAAAAACATTCAGTACTTC

j_call: TRBJ1-2
v_call: TRBV7-4
d_call: TRBD1
clone_size: .
cdr3_aa: CASRIYWLGTGARNYGYTF
cdr3_nt: TGTGCCAGCAGAATATACTGGTTAGGGACAGGGGCCCGTAACTATGGCTACACCTTC

j_call: TRBJ1-2
v_call: TRBV7-9
d_call: .
clone_size: .
cdr3_aa: CASSLDQGSYGYTF
cdr3_nt: TGTGCCAGCAGCTTAGACCAGGGAAGCTATGGCTACACCTTC

j_call: TRBJ2-3
v_call: TRBV18
d_call: .
clone_size: .
cdr3_aa: CASVKVVGPTGSTDTQYF
cdr3_nt: TGTGCCAGCGTGAAGGTGGTGGGACCGACAGGTAGCACAGATACGCAGTATTTT

j_call: TRBJ2-2
v_call: TRBV5-6
d_call: .
clone_size: .
cdr3_aa: CASSLGSKGGELFF
cdr3_nt: TGTGCCAGCAGCTTGGGGTCTAAGGGCGGGGAGCTGTTTTTT

j_call: TRBJ1-1
v_call: TRBV19
d_call: .
clone_size: .
cdr3_aa: CASRRWVNTEAFF
cdr3_nt: TGTGCCAGCCGCAGGTGGGTGAACACTGAAGCTTTCTTT

j_call: TRBJ2-2
v_call: TRBV5-1
d_call: .
clone_size: .
cdr3_aa: CASSHPNANTGELFF
cdr3_nt: TGCGCCAGCAGCCATCCCAACGCGAACACCGGGGAGCTGTTTTTT

j_call: TRBJ1-2
v_call: TRBV29-1
d_call: TRBD1
clone_size: once
cdr3_aa: CSVAPGGGGYTF
cdr3_nt: TGCAGCGTTGCCCCAGGGGGTGGTGGCTACACCTTC

j_call: TRBJ2-2
v_call: TRBV10-2
d_call: .
clone_size: .
cdr3_aa: CASKALALGTGELFF
cdr3_nt: TGCGCCAGCAAAGCGCTAGCGTTGGGCACCGGGGAGCTGTTTTTT

j_call: TRBJ1-4
v_call: TRBV5-4
d_call: .
clone_size: .
cdr3_aa: CASSLGNGGGEKLFF
cdr3_nt: TGTGCCAGCAGCTTGGGTAACGGCGGGGGCGAAAAACTGTTTTTT

j_call: TRBJ2-1
v_call: TRBV9
d_call: .
clone_size: .
cdr3_aa: CASSVAGGGFSYNEQFF
cdr3_nt: TGTGCCAGCAGCGTAGCCGGGGGAGGCTTCTCCTACAATGAGCAGTTCTTC

j_call: TRBJ2-5
v_call: TRBV9
d_call: TRBD2
clone_size: .
cdr3_aa: CASSVGSGVLLETQYF
cdr3_nt: TGTGCCAGCAGCGTAGGGAGCGGGGTGCTCCTAGAGACCCAGTACTTC

j_call: TRBJ2-7
v_call: TRBV13
d_call: .
clone_size: once
cdr3_aa: CASSSTTRKTREQYF
cdr3_nt: TGTGCCAGCAGCTCGACTACTAGGAAAACGCGCGAGCAGTACTTC

j_call: TRBJ1-3
v_call: TRBV5-1
d_call: .
clone_size: .
cdr3_aa: CASSLRPEPYSGNTIYF
cdr3_nt: TGCGCCAGCAGCTTGAGGCCAGAACCATACTCTGGAAACACCATATATTTT

j_call: TRBJ2-1
v_call: TRBV25-1
d_call: .
clone_size: .
cdr3_aa: CASSENLGLSYNEQFF
cdr3_nt: TGTGCCAGCAGTGAAAACCTGGGACTCTCCTACAATGAGCAGTTCTTC

j_call: TRBJ1-1
v_call: TRBV19
d_call: TRBD1
clone_size: .
cdr3_aa: CASSPQGRETEAFF
cdr3_nt: TGTGCCAGTAGTCCACAGGGGAGGGAGACTGAAGCTTTCTTT

j_call: TRBJ1-2
v_call: TRBV5-6
d_call: .
clone_size: .
cdr3_aa: CASSWGLSSPINYGYTF
cdr3_nt: TGTGCCAGCAGCTGGGGATTATCGAGCCCTATTAACTATGGCTACACCTTC

j_call: TRBJ1-2
v_call: TRBV11-2
d_call: TRBD1
clone_size: .
cdr3_aa: CASSRTGSDYGYTF
cdr3_nt: TGTGCCAGCAGCCGGACAGGGTCGGACTATGGCTACACCTTC

j_call: TRBJ1-5
v_call: TRBV10-1
d_call: TRBD1
clone_size: .
cdr3_aa: CASKDRGEQPQHF
cdr3_nt: TGCGCCAGCAAGGACAGGGGTGAGCAGCCCCAGCATTTT

j_call: TRBJ1-1
v_call: TRBV10-3
d_call: TRBD1
clone_size: .
cdr3_aa: CAISWDSNTEAFF
cdr3_nt: TGTGCCATCAGTTGGGACAGCAACACTGAAGCTTTCTTT

j_call: TRBJ1-2
v_call: TRBV7-2
d_call: TRBD1
clone_size: once
cdr3_aa: CASSLVQGDYGYTF
cdr3_nt: TGTGCCAGCAGCTTAGTCCAGGGGGACTATGGCTACACCTTC